A single sample is the source of the 23 T cell receptor beta chains below, sequenced in a study of T cells after yellow fever vaccination. One entry per CDR3 protein, called by TCRdb with MiXCR from the 5' RACE reads. Here the sample spans about 340,000 distinct CDR3 sequences, roughly an eighth being singletons. The sample in question was CD4+ T cells sorted from PBMCs, obtained 15 days after the yellow fever booster vaccination. The receptors derive from a man younger than 30 who received the YFV17D yellow fever vaccine.

This clonotype was seen only a few times. The CDR3 coding sequence is TGCAGTGCTAGGGGATGGGCGGGGGTGGAGACCCAGTACTTC. Protein product: CSARGWAGVETQYF. The V gene is TRBV20-1, the J gene TRBJ2-5, with 7 bases identical to TRBD2. This CDR3 region has 14 residues. Germline V gives CDR1 DFQATT, CDR2 SNEGSKA (reference sequence). Trimming took 3 bases from V and 5 from J; bases not matched to a gene: 9.

The chain has TRBV12-3 or TRBV12-4 and TRBJ2-3; TRBD2 agrees at 11 bases. The CDR3 contains 15 residues. With V trimmed by 4 bases and J by 5 bases, 5 bases remained unmatched. The CDR3 coding sequence is TGTGCCAGCAGTTCGGTAGCGGGGGGGCAAGATACGCAGTATTTT. Protein sequence: CASSSVAGGQDTQYF.

This clonotype was seen a few times. V usage is TRBV29-1 and J usage is TRBJ2-4; TRBD1 might be the D (6 bases). CDR3 length: 16 residues. With 1 base removed from V and 3 bases from J, the gap between germline ends came to 16 bases. Germline lookup yields CDR1 SQVTM and CDR2 ANQGSEA. CDR3 nucleotides: TGCAGCGTTGAAGTCGCCGGAAAAGGGGGCAAAAACATTCAGTACTTC. Translated: CSVEVAGKGGKNIQYF.

This chain links TRBV5-1 with TRBJ2-5, with 7 bases fitting TRBD1. V was pared by 1 base and J by 5 bases, with 2 bases of the junction left unmatched. The germline CDR1 and CDR2 sequences are SGHRS and YFSETQ. CDR3 length equals 13 residues. CDR3 DNA: TGCGCCAGCAGCTTGACAGGGGTGGAGACCCAGTACTTC. It translates to CASSLTGVETQYF.

The chain combines TRBV6-1 with TRBJ2-5; 11 bases agree with TRBD2. The germline V gene encodes CDR1 MNHNS and CDR2 SASEGT. The CDR3 is 14 amino acids. With V trimmed by 6 bases and J by 3 bases, 3 bases remained unmatched. CDR3 in amino acids: CASRGGLAEETQYF. Here the CDR3 DNA reads TGTGCCAGCAGGGGGGGACTAGCGGAAGAGACCCAGTACTTC.

This clonotype was counted ten times or more. This rearrangement joins TRBV28 to TRBJ2-3, with 9 bases lining up with TRBD1. Germline CDR1 and CDR2: MDHEN and SYDVKM. The CDR3 sequence is 18 residues long. V was pared by 3 bases and J by 1 base, with 11 bases of the junction left unmatched. DNA for the CDR3: TGTGCCAGCAGTTTTCCTGGGGGACAGGGAGGGGGCACAGATACGCAGTATTTT. Its protein is CASSFPGGQGGGTDTQYF.

This clonotype has more than one count but fewer than ten. The chain recombines TRBV9 with TRBJ2-3; 7 nucleotides match TRBD1. Unmatched junction bases numbered 9, after V lost 4 bases and J lost 1 base. The CDR3 runs to 16 residues. Germline CDR1 is SGDLS and CDR2 is YYNGEE. Written as DNA, the CDR3 is TGTGCCAGCAGCCAATCGACAGGGCCCGGCACAGATACGCAGTATTTT. It is translated as CASSQSTGPGTDTQYF. Full variable domain (missing parts from reference TRBV9 and TRBJ2-3): DSGVTQTPKHLITATGQRVTLRCSPRSGDLSVYWYQQSLDQGLQFLIQYYNGEERAKGNILERFSAQQFPDLHSELNLSSLELGDSALYFCASSQSTGPGTDTQYFGPGTRLTVL.

This clonotype was recorded a few times. This chain connects TRBV2 to TRBJ2-4, with a possible D match to TRBD2 (6 bases). CDR3 length: 16 amino acids. Germline CDR1 and CDR2: SNHLY and FYNNEI. V was pared by 7 bases and J by 0 bases, with 16 bases between. The CDR3 protein is CASTRDFSGAKNIQYF. The CDR3, as DNA: TGTGCCAGCACCCGGGACTTCTCGGGAGCCAAAAACATTCAGTACTTC.

The V gene is TRBV6-2 or TRBV6-3, the J gene TRBJ2-3; 7 bases line up with TRBD2. This CDR3 contains 17 residues. Germline V lookup: CDR1 MNHEY, CDR2 SVGEGT. Unmatched junction bases numbered 23, after V lost 8 bases and J lost 9 bases. The CDR3 loop reads CASANPGAGLTVGTQYF. The CDR3 bases are TGTGCCAGCGCAAACCCCGGGGCGGGACTAACGGTCGGAACGCAGTATTTT.

The table lists this clonotype with a few counts. V gene TRBV4-2 combines with J gene TRBJ2-3; 10 bases map to TRBD2. J lost 1 base, V lost 0 bases, and 7 bases had no gene match. The CDR3 is 18 amino acids. From germline, CDR1 is LGHNA and CDR2 YNFKEQ. CDR3 protein: CASSQDPLLAGRTDTQYF. CDR3 nucleotide sequence: TGTGCCAGCAGCCAAGACCCCTTACTAGCGGGGCGCACAGATACGCAGTATTTT.

CDR3 loop: CASSSGGDEQYV. The CDR3 coding sequence is TGTGCCAGCAGTTCGGGGGGGGACGAGCAGTACGTC. V usage is TRBV28 and J usage is TRBJ2-7; 8 bases match TRBD2. Germline values: CDR1 MDHEN, CDR2 SYDVKM. The CDR3 has 12 residues. The J segment lost 5 bases and the V segment lost 4 bases, leaving 1 base of the junction unmatched.

In its sample, this clonotype was seen a few times. V usage is TRBV12-3 or TRBV12-4 and J usage is TRBJ1-5; possibly TRBD1 for D (6 bases). This CDR3 has 13 residues. Trimming left V 7 bases short and J 11 bases short, with 18 bases between. The CDR3 sequence: CASMGAPGWAQHF. The CDR3 coding sequence is TGTGCCAGCATGGGGGCCCCTGGTTGGGCCCAGCATTTT.

At least ten counts were recorded for this clonotype. The chain joins TRBV15 to TRBJ2-5, with TRBD2 as a possible D gene (5 bases). The CDR3 runs 15 residues. V was clipped by 4 bases and J by 5 bases, with 17 bases between them. Germline V CDR1 and CDR2: LNHNV, YYDKDF (reference sequence). The CDR3 DNA is TGTGCCACCAGCAATCAGTTTTCCCCGGGGGAGACCCAGTACTTC. This gives the protein CATSNQFSPGETQYF.

The chain recombines TRBV6-2 or TRBV6-3 with TRBJ1-5; D call uncertain. Germline loops: CDR1 MNHEY, CDR2 SVGEGT. The CDR3 has 14 residues. V was trimmed by 7 bases and J by 4 bases, leaving 14 bases between them. The CDR3 DNA reads as TGTGCCAGCACCCAGTCATCGGTTAATCAGCCCCAGCATTTT. Protein product: CASTQSSVNQPQHF.

This chain uses TRBV5-4 with TRBJ1-2; 8 bases fit TRBD1. The V segment lost 3 bases and the J segment 7 bases; nucleotides outside the gene matches: 5. The CDR3 is made up of 13 amino acids. Germline V gene data show CDR1 as SGHNT and CDR2 as YYREEE (reference sequence). The CDR3 bases are TGTGCCAGCAGCTCGACAGGGGTTTTTGGCTACACCTTC. It yields the protein CASSSTGVFGYTF.

This chain joins TRBV28 and TRBJ2-7; 7 bases map to TRBD1. In germline, CDR1 is MDHEN, CDR2 SYDVKM. This CDR3 spans 15 amino acids. V lost 3 bases to trimming and J lost 0 bases; unmatched junction nucleotides: 5. CDR3 sequence (DNA): TGTGCCAGCAGTTTGAGGACAGGAGTCTCCTACGAGCAGTACTTC. Residues: CASSLRTGVSYEQYF.

This clonotype was counted ten times or more. The chain carries TRBV18 and TRBJ1-1, with TRBD1 as a possible D gene (5 bases). Germline CDR1 KGHSH, CDR2 LQKENI. This CDR3 has 14 residues. V lost 1 base and J 3 bases, leaving 9 bases between the germline ends. The CDR3 region has the DNA TGTGCCAGCTCACCACTCGGGGACTACACTGAAGCTTTCTTT. It encodes CASSPLGDYTEAFF.

The chain recombines TRBV5-1 with TRBJ2-5, with 9 bases matching TRBD2. V lost 3 bases, J lost 5 bases, and 5 bases stayed unmatched. This CDR3 contains 14 residues. Per the germline V gene, CDR1 is SGHRS and CDR2 is YFSETQ. This chain's CDR3 is CASSWTSAGETQYF. The CDR3 bases are TGCGCCAGCAGCTGGACTAGCGCTGGGGAGACCCAGTACTTC.

This sequence joins TRBV7-2 and TRBJ2-5; D unclear. The CDR3 loop spans 13 amino acids. V lost 2 bases and J lost 6, with 10 bases in between. CDR1 SGHTA and CDR2 FQGNSA come from the germline V gene. CDR3 coding DNA: TGTGCCAGCAGCTTAAGTCCAGAGCAGACCCAGTACTTC. It yields the protein CASSLSPEQTQYF. The full variable domain, completed using reference TRBV7-2 and TRBJ2-5, is GAGVSQSPSNKVTEKGKDVELRCDPISGHTALYWYRQSLGQGLEFLIYFQGNSAPDKSGLPSDRFSAERTGGSVSTLTIQRTQQEDSAVYLCASSLSPEQTQYFGPGTRLLVL.

Only a few counts were recorded for this clonotype. CDR3 protein: CASSLRRGPRTDTQYF. The CDR3 DNA reads as TGTGCCAGCAGCCTTCGTCGGGGGCCCCGCACAGATACGCAGTATTTT. J is TRBJ2-3 and V is TRBV3-1; D tentatively reads TRBD1 or TRBD2 (6 bases each). The CDR3 is made up of 16 amino acids. Germline assignment: CDR1 LGHDT and CDR2 YNNKEL (reference sequence). V dropped 4 bases and J dropped 1 base, with 15 bases sitting between them.

This clonotype was seen a handful of times. The chain carries TRBV6-5 and TRBJ2-3; a weak D match, TRBD1 (6 bases). V lost 5 bases, J lost 6 bases, and 15 bases lay in between. Per germline, CDR1 MNHEY and CDR2 SVGAGI. This CDR3 is built from 14 residues. In DNA form, the CDR3 reads TGTGCCAGCAGTCGAGGGGGTATCGGGGATACGCAGTATTTT. This translates into CASSRGGIGDTQYF.

This rearrangement joins TRBV2 to TRBJ2-1; D perhaps matches TRBD1 (6 bases). This CDR3 region has 15 residues. Trimming left V 3 bases short and J 5 bases short, with 14 bases between. CDR1 is SNHLY and CDR2 is FYNNEI in the germline V gene. The CDR3 bases are TGTGCCAGCAGTGAGGGCAGGGGCGTGGACAATGAGCAGTTCTTC. Its translation: CASSEGRGVDNEQFF.

This clonotype was counted many times. The gene calls are TRBV20-1 and TRBJ2-5; TRBD1 or TRBD2 may be the D gene (6 bases each). The V and J ends lost 3 bases and 1 base respectively, with 18 bases between them. Germline loops: CDR1 DFQATT, CDR2 SNEGSKA (reference sequence). CDR3 size: 16 residues. CDR3 in DNA: TGCAGTGCTAGCGCAGGACGGGGGCACCCCCAAGAGACCCAGTACTTC. Translation: CSASAGRGHPQETQYF.